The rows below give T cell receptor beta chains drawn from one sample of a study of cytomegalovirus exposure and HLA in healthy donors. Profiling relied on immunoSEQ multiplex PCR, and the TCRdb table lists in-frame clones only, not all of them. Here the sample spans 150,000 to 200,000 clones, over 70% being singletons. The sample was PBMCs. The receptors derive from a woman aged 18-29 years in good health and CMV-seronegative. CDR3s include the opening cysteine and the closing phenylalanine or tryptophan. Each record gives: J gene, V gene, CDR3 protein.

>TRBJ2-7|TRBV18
CASSQDRTNRGEQYF
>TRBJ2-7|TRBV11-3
CASSSKLAGGHEQYF
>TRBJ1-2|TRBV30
CAWSGDINYGYTF
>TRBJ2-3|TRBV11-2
CASSLDKRGAGNTDTQYF
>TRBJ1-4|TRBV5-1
CASSLLGAPVEKLFF
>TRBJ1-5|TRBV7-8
CASSLKQANQPQHF
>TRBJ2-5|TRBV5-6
CASSRGGGARETQYF
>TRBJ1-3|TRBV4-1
CASSQGGTGNTIYF
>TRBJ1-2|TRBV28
CASSPPNRAQGYAF
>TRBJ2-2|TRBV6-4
CASSANRGSNTGELFF
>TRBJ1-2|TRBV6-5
CASSRQSSSYGYTF
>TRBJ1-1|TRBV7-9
CASSLSPDRILPDEAFF
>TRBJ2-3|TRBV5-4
CASSASLAGEDTQYF
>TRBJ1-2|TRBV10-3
CAISESTGTGGPKMGGYTF
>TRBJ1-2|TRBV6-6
CATVYTGGNYGYTF
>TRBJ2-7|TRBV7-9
CASSLSSGVSYEQYF
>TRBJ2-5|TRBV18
CASSSLGTAKEETQYF
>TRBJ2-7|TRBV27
CASSLSSGGSYEQYF
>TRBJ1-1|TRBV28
CASSLSGGITEAFF
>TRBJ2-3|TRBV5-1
CASSRPRGDTQYF
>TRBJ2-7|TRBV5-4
CASSSRGGRNEQYF
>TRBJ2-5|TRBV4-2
CASSQELGSAETQYF
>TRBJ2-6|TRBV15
CATSRDGDNSGANVLTF
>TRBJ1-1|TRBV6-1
CASSTRDRVIPEAFF
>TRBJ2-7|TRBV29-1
CSVGGRSSYEQYF
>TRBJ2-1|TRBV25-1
CASSEGTAFYNEQFF
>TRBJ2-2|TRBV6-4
CASSVLSGGGTGELFF
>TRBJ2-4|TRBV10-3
CAISEQVENIQYF
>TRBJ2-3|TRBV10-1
CASSDMSTDTQYF
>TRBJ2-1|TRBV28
CASSLSQGAPYEQFF
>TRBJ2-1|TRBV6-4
CASSEDTGGAENEQFF
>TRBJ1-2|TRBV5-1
CASSRGQEYYGYTF
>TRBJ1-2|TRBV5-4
CASSAYRGHGYGYTF
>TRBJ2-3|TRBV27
CASSWAGAVDTQYF
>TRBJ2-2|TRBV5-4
CASSLDLAGAGRFTGELFF
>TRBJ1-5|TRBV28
CASSPSVVIGGLNQPQHF
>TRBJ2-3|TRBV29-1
CSSKSGGSMDTQYF
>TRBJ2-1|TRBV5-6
CASSFGRQGGNEQFF
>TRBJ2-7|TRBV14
CASSQDRGRTYEQYF
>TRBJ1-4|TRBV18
CASSPGANEKLFF
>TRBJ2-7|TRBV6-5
CASSYSGLLGVNEQYF
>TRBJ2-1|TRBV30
CAWARGTISYNEQFF